Listed below are T cell receptor beta chains from one sample, sequenced in a study of blood T cell repertoires in COVID-19. TCRdb's copy holds only in-frame clones and misses some; the assay was immunoSEQ multiplex PCR. The sample has 300,000 to 350,000 clones, just under 90% seen once. Source material: PBMCs or T cells enriched from blood (not recorded which). These TCRs come from a woman aged 25 to 39 who had recovered from COVID-19. CDR3s include the opening cysteine and the closing phenylalanine or tryptophan.

V gene	CDR3 length	J gene	CDR3 protein
TRBV19	14	TRBJ1-2	CASSIRRVNYGYTF
TRBV6-2/TRBV6-3	20	TRBJ2-1	CASSLIPGLAGGLSYNEQFF
TRBV10-3	14	TRBJ2-1	CAINELAGNNEQFF
TRBV7-9	14	TRBJ1-1	CASSFAGSFTEAFF
TRBV6-5	13	TRBJ2-7	CASTGTASHEQYF
TRBV7-9	16	TRBJ2-3	CASSLGLAKHSDTQYF
TRBV10-3	11	TRBJ1-2	CAISGEVGYTF
TRBV6-5	16	TRBJ2-5	CASSNSGLAGRETQYF
TRBV18	16	TRBJ2-2	CASSPDRVVNTGELFF
TRBV24-1	12	TRBJ2-1	CATSDPDSEQFF
TRBV2	13	TRBJ2-7	CASSSGGAYEQYF
TRBV19	14	TRBJ1-2	CASSRPDRVNGYTF